A selection of T cell receptor beta chains follows, all from one sample in a study of T cells in Graves' hyperthyroidism and ophthalmopathy. TCRdb used MiXCR to reprocess the multiplex PCR reads, holding one entry per CDR3 protein. This sample has roughly 580,000 distinct CDR3 sequences, with roughly 14% found just once. Sequenced input: blood. These TCRs come from a woman in her 30s with Graves' hyperthyroidism that later progressed to Graves' ophthalmopathy. Each CDR3 is given with its conserved first and last residue. The D gene is left open where the match is weak. Rows may omit the clone size; those that give it use once, few, many or a size class.

NA	TRBV13	17	many	TRBJ2-3	CASSSGHTGTFTDTQYF	TGTGCCAGCAGCTCGGGACACACTGGGACTTTCACAGATACGCAGTATTTT
TRBD1	TRBV28	18	many	TRBJ1-3	CASSSGTGLNLPGNTIYF	TGTGCCAGCAGTTCTGGGACAGGGTTAAACCTCCCTGGAAACACCATATATTTT
NA	TRBV5-6	12	many	TRBJ2-7	CASSLLGHEQYF	TGTGCCAGCAGCTTGCTGGGGCACGAGCAGTACTTC
TRBD1	TRBV7-2	15	many	TRBJ2-1	CASSMDRGGYNEQFF	TGTGCCAGCAGCATGGACAGGGGCGGCTACAATGAGCAGTTCTTC
NA	TRBV11-3	14	few	TRBJ2-7	CASSLQLEPNEQYF	TGTGCCAGCAGCTTACAACTAGAGCCTAACGAGCAGTACTTC
NA	TRBV28	13	many	TRBJ1-1	CASSPSTSTEAFF	TGTGCCAGCAGTCCTTCGACAAGCACTGAAGCTTTCTTT
TRBD2	TRBV4-2	22	NA	TRBJ2-3	CASSQEGGNSWSTGGFTDTQYF	TGTGCCAGCAGCCAAGAGGGGGGGAATTCTTGGTCGACTGGCGGGTTCACAGATACGCAGTATTTT
NA	TRBV28	12	many	TRBJ1-1	CASRPVNTEAFF	TGTGCCAGCAGACCAGTGAACACTGAAGCTTTCTTT
NA	TRBV30	14	many	TRBJ1-1	CAWSLSSGVTEAFF	TGTGCCTGGAGTCTGTCCTCGGGGGTCACTGAAGCTTTCTTT
TRBD1	TRBV30	14	few	TRBJ1-2	CAGGQGASNYGYTF	TGTGCCGGGGGACAGGGGGCCTCTAACTATGGCTACACCTTC
TRBD2	TRBV6-5	18	once	TRBJ2-2	CASNSRPGSGKGTGELFF	TGTGCCAGCAATTCCCGACCGGGGAGCGGGAAAGGCACCGGGGAGCTGTTTTTT
NA	TRBV18	15	NA	TRBJ2-7	CASSPPAQGSYEQYF	TGTGCCAGCTCACCGCCGGCGCAGGGCTCCTACGAGCAGTACTTC
NA	TRBV19	12	NA	TRBJ2-1	CASSGQYNEQFF	TGTGCCAGTAGTGGACAGTACAATGAGCAGTTCTTC
NA	TRBV6-1	13	many	TRBJ2-2	CASSVGSNGELFF	TGTGCCAGCTCAGTCGGGTCAAACGGGGAGCTGTTTTTT
TRBD1	TRBV5-1	15	NA	TRBJ2-2	CASSPRTGPTVELFF	TGCGCCAGCAGCCCACGGACAGGGCCCACCGTGGAGCTGTTTTTT
NA	TRBV11-1	14	NA	TRBJ1-2	CASRPQGSHYGYTF	TGTGCCAGCCGCCCACAGGGATCTCACTATGGCTACACCTTC
NA	TRBV19	15	many	TRBJ1-1	CASSPRGVMNTEAFF	TGTGCCAGTAGTCCTCGAGGGGTCATGAACACTGAAGCTTTCTTT
NA	TRBV30	12	NA	TRBJ2-5	CAWSIGGETQYF	TGTGCCTGGAGTATCGGTGGGGAGACCCAGTACTTC
NA	TRBV2	12	many	TRBJ1-2	CASSEAQWGYTF	TGTGCCAGCAGTGAAGCACAATGGGGCTACACCTTC
NA	TRBV28	14	many	TRBJ2-5	CASSFDRPGETQYF	TGTGCCAGCAGTTTTGACAGGCCGGGGGAGACCCAGTACTTC
TRBD2	TRBV4-1	15	NA	TRBJ2-1	CASSQDGTTWNEQFF	TGCGCCAGCAGCCAAGATGGGACTACCTGGAATGAGCAGTTCTTC
NA	TRBV4-1	14	NA	TRBJ1-1	CASSHLDGDTEAFF	TGCGCCAGCAGCCATTTAGACGGGGACACTGAAGCTTTCTTT
NA	TRBV6-1	14	many	TRBJ1-1	CASSPGVAGTEAFF	TGTGCCAGCAGCCCCGGGGTGGCGGGGACTGAAGCTTTCTTT
TRBD2	TRBV12-3/TRBV12-4	16	many	TRBJ2-5	CASRKETSGSRETQYF	TGTGCCAGCAGGAAAGAGACTAGCGGGAGCAGAGAGACCCAGTACTTC
NA	TRBV5-1	14	many	TRBJ1-2	CASSKDTGNYGYTF	TGCGCCAGCAGCAAAGACACAGGGAACTATGGCTACACCTTC
TRBD2	TRBV2	14	many	TRBJ2-7	CASSAGLAGSEQYF	TGTGCCAGCAGTGCCGGACTAGCGGGGTCCGAGCAGTACTTC
NA	TRBV4-3	14	few	TRBJ2-7	CASSQDTNSYEQYF	TGCGCCAGCAGCCAAGACACAAACTCCTACGAGCAGTACTTC
NA	TRBV14	17	many	TRBJ1-2	CASSPEGGPRFNYGYTF	TGTGCCAGCAGCCCCGAAGGGGGGCCAAGATTTAACTATGGCTACACCTTC
TRBD1	TRBV7-9	16	NA	TRBJ1-5	CASSQTGTLSNQPQHF	TGTGCCAGCAGCCAGACAGGGACCCTTAGCAATCAGCCCCAGCATTTT
TRBD1	TRBV19	15	NA	TRBJ1-1	CASRPDRAGDTEAFF	TGTGCCAGCCGACCGGACAGGGCGGGGGACACTGAAGCTTTCTTT
TRBD1	TRBV7-9	16	few	TRBJ1-1	CASSFGTGGQDTEAFF	TGTGCCAGCAGCTTTGGCACAGGGGGCCAGGACACTGAAGCTTTCTTT
TRBD2	TRBV7-9	16	many	TRBJ2-7	CASSLARGGSSYEQYF	TGTGCCAGCAGCTTAGCGCGCGGGGGTAGCTCCTACGAGCAGTACTTC
TRBD2	TRBV7-2	15	few	TRBJ2-3	CASSTQTSVIDTQYF	TGTGCCAGCAGCACCCAGACTAGCGTGATAGATACGCAGTATTTT
TRBD1	TRBV2	16	NA	TRBJ2-3	CASRESGTGGTDTQYF	TGTGCCAGCAGGGAATCCGGGACAGGGGGTACAGATACGCAGTATTTT
NA	TRBV20-1	14	NA	TRBJ1-5	CSARDDGGGHPQHF	TGCAGTGCTAGAGATGATGGGGGAGGTCATCCCCAGCATTTT
NA	TRBV3-1	13	many	TRBJ1-1	CASSLGLHTEAFF	TGTGCCAGCAGCCTGGGTTTACACACTGAAGCTTTCTTT
NA	TRBV29-1	10	few	TRBJ2-1	CSVDASEQFF	TGCAGCGTTGATGCAAGTGAGCAGTTCTTC
NA	TRBV20-1	16	many	TRBJ1-1	CSARGDGKLMNTEAFF	TGCAGTGCCCGAGGGGATGGAAAACTAATGAACACTGAAGCTTTCTTT
NA	TRBV7-8	16	many	TRBJ1-1	CASSLRMVRGWTEAFF	TGTGCCAGCAGCTTAAGGATGGTTCGCGGGTGGACTGAAGCTTTCTTT
NA	TRBV2	16	many	TRBJ2-5	CASSRLRDFFAETQYF	TGTGCCAGCAGCCGACTCAGGGACTTCTTTGCGGAGACCCAGTACTTC
NA	TRBV6-2/TRBV6-3	15	few	TRBJ2-1	CASTGLGPSYNEQFF	TGTGCCAGCACCGGTCTCGGTCCCTCCTACAATGAGCAGTTCTTC
NA	TRBV4-1	15	NA	TRBJ1-6	CASTQRGALKEALHF	TGCGCCAGCACGCAGCGGGGGGCCCTCAAAGAGGCCCTCCACTTT
TRBD1	TRBV2	14	many	TRBJ1-1	CASSHPGGSTEAFF	TGTGCCAGCAGCCACCCAGGGGGGAGCACTGAAGCTTTCTTT
NA	TRBV6-5	12	NA	TRBJ2-7	CASSYGGFEQYF	TGTGCCAGCAGTTACGGGGGTTTCGAGCAGTACTTC
TRBD1	TRBV27	16	NA	TRBJ1-5	CASSPRTGGLNQPQHF	TGTGCCAGCTCACCGAGGACAGGGGGCCTCAATCAGCCCCAGCATTTT
NA	TRBV5-1	15	few	TRBJ1-2	CASSLSRDANYGYTF	TGCGCCAGCAGCTTGTCGCGGGACGCGAACTATGGCTACACCTTC
TRBD1	TRBV9	15	few	TRBJ1-2	CASSAGTGLNYGYTF	TGTGCCAGCAGCGCTGGGACAGGCCTAAACTATGGCTACACCTTC
NA	TRBV19	13	many	TRBJ1-1	CASSITENTEAFF	TGTGCCAGTAGTATTACAGAGAACACTGAAGCTTTCTTT
NA	TRBV11-3	17	many	TRBJ1-2	CASSLDRWGGGNYGYTF	TGTGCCAGCAGCTTAGACCGGTGGGGTGGTGGAAACTATGGCTACACCTTC
TRBD1	TRBV27	12	NA	TRBJ1-6	CASRQGASPLHF	TGTGCCAGCAGACAGGGGGCTTCACCCCTCCACTTT
TRBD1	TRBV7-8	15	NA	TRBJ1-2	CASRSPGQGMGGYTF	TGTGCCAGCAGATCGCCGGGACAGGGAATGGGTGGCTACACCTTC
NA	TRBV20-1	13	NA	TRBJ1-5	CSARRAINQPQHF	TGCAGTGCTAGGAGGGCCATCAATCAGCCCCAGCATTTT